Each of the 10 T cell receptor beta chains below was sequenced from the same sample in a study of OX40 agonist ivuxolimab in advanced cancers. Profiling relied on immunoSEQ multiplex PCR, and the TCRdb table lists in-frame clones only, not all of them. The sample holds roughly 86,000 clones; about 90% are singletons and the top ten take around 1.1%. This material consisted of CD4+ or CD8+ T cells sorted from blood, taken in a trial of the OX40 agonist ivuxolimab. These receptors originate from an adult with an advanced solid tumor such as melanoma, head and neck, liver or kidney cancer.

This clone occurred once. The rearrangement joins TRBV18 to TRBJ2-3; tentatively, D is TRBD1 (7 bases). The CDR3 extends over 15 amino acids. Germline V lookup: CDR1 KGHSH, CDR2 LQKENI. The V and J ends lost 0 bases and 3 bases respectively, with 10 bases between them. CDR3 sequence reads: CASSPPQGGTDTQYF. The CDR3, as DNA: TGTGCCAGCTCACCACCTCAGGGGGGAACAGATACGCAGTATTTT.

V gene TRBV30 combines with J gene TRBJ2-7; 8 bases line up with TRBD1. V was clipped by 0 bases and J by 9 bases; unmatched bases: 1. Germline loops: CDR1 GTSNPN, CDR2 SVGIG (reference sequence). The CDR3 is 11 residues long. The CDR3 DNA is TGTGCCTGGAGTGTAGGGACAGGGCAGTACTTC. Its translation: CAWSVGTGQYF.

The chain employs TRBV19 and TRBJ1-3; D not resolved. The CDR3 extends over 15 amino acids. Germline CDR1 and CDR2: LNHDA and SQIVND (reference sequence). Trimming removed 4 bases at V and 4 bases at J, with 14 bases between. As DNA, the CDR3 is TGTGCCAGTAGTACGCCCGGAATCCGAGGAAACACCATATATTTT. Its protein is CASSTPGIRGNTIYF.

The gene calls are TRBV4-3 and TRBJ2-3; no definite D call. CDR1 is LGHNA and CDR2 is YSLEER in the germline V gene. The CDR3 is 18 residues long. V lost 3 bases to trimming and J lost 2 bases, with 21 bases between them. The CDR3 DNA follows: TGCGCCAGCAGCCAGCTAGGATTACTGCCCCAAATCACAGATACGCAGTATTTT. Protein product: CASSQLGLLPQITDTQYF.

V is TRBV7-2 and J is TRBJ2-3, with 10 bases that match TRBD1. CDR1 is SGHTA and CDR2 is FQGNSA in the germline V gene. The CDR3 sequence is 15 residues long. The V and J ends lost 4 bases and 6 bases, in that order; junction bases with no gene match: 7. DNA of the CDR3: TGTGCCAGCAGCTCCGGGACAGGGGAAATTGATACGCAGTATTTT. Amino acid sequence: CASSSGTGEIDTQYF.

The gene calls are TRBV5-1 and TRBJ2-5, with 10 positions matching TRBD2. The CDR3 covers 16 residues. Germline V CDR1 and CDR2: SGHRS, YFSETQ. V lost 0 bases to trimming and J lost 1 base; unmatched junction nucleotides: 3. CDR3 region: CASSLAPSGGQETQYF. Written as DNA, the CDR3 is TGCGCCAGCAGCTTGGCGCCTAGCGGGGGCCAAGAGACCCAGTACTTC. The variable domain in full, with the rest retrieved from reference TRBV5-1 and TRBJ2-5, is KAGVTQTPRYLIKTRGQQVTLSCSPISGHRSVSWYQQTPGQGLQFLFEYFSETQRNKGNFPGRFSGRQFSNSRSEMNVSTLELGDSALYLCASSLAPSGGQETQYFGPGTRLLVL.

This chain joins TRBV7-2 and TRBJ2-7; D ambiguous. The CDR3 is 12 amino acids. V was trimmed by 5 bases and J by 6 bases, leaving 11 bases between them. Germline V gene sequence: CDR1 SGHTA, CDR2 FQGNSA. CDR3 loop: CASSPTPSEQYF. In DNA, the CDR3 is TGTGCCAGCAGCCCAACCCCCTCCGAGCAGTACTTC.

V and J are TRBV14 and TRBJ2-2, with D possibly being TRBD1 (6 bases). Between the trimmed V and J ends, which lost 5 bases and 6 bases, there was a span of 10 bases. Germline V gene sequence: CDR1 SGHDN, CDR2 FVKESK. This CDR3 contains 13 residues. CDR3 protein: CASSLQGPGELFF. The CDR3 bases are TGTGCCAGCAGCTTACAGGGCCCCGGGGAGCTGTTTTTT.

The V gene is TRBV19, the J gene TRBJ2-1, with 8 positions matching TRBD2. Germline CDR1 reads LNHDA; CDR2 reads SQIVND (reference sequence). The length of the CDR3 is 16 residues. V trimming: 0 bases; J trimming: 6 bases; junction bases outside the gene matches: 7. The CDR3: CASSIDLTSGPNEQFF. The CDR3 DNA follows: TGTGCCAGTAGTATAGATCTTACTAGCGGACCCAATGAGCAGTTCTTC.

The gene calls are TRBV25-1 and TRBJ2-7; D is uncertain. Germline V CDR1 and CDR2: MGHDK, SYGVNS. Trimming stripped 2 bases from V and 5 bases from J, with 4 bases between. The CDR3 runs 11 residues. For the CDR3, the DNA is TGTGCCAGCAGTGAACTGAACGAGCAGTACTTC. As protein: CASSELNEQYF.